These 2 T cell receptor beta chains were all obtained from the same sample, sequenced in a study of blood T cell repertoires in COVID-19. This table comes from immunoSEQ multiplex PCR, and its TCRdb copy is limited to in-frame clones, with some not included. The sample holds some 300,000 clones; 88% are singletons and the top ten take 2% to 2.5%. The sequenced material came from PBMCs or T cells enriched from blood (not recorded which). The receptor source for this set is a woman aged 55-69 years in a cohort exposed to, infected with or recovered from COVID-19 (not recorded which).

This clone was observed a handful of times. This chain uses TRBV5-1 with TRBJ2-7; D call uncertain. Germline CDR1 SGHRS, CDR2 YFSETQ. V was clipped by 3 bases and J by 3 bases, with 7 bases between them. The CDR3 covers 12 residues. In DNA form, the CDR3 reads TGCGCCAGCAGCTCTCAGGACTACGAGCAGTACTTC. Protein product: CASSSQDYEQYF.

This chain connects TRBV3-1 (or the pseudogene TRBV3-2) to TRBJ2-7, with 9 bases identical to TRBD1. Germline CDR1 reads LGHDT; CDR2 reads YNNKEL (reference sequence). V shed 3 bases and J 7 bases; nucleotides not matched to a gene: 7. CDR3 length: 14 amino acids. The CDR3 loop is CASSHYRGRGEQYF. CDR3 in DNA: TGTGCCAGCAGCCACTACAGGGGGCGCGGGGAGCAGTACTTC.